This T cell receptor (beta chain) is drawn from a study of blood T cell repertoires in COVID-19. Across the whole study: The United States, Italy and Spain supplied acute and convalescent COVID-19 samples.

In the study's own analysis: Amplification from reference gene primers served as the basis for estimated nucleated cell counts. Assay: immunoSEQ multiplex PCR; the TCRdb copy retains only in-frame clones and omits some. That table is the source of V, J and clone size, and D and trimming were worked out from the DNA. This table holds about 58,000 clones, around nine tenths found once. The specimen was peripheral blood. This receptor was obtained from a human donor with active COVID-19. The donor label of this sample is uncertain.

Here the CDR3 DNA reads TGTGCCAGCAGCACGCGGACAGGGAACTATGGCTACACCTTC. Amino acids: CASSTRTGNYGYTF. The chain employs TRBV21-1 and TRBJ1-2; the table's D call, TRBD1, was not checked against the DNA. TRBV21-1 is given as a pseudogene. This CDR3 spans 14 amino acids.